This is a list of T cell receptor beta chains from one sample in a study of shared clonotypes between healthy human individuals. Generated by immunoSEQ multiplex PCR, the TCRdb table keeps only in-frame clones and is missing some. The sample lists about 2.4 million clones; 90% to 95% were seen once. The material sequenced was naive CD4+ T cells from PBMCs. These receptor sequences come from a man between 18 and 29 years old in good health. Some clones in this sample may be carry-over from other donors' samples. The CDR3 runs from the conserved cysteine through the conserved F or W. The order of the fields is CDR3 length, clone size, V gene, D gene, J gene, CDR3 protein, CDR3 DNA. A D gene is named only where the DNA matches it firmly. Size is omitted from some rows. Given values are once, few, many or a class for expanded clones.

>10|NA|TRBV20-1|NA|TRBJ2-7
CSGELYEQYF
TGCAGTGGCGAGTTATACGAGCAGTACTTC
>16|NA|TRBV12-2|NA|TRBJ1-4
CASRLARRWGHEKLFF
TGTGCAAGTCGCTTAGCGCGCCGATGGGGACATGAAAAACTGTTTTTT
>16|NA|TRBV5-1|TRBD1|TRBJ1-1
CASSSPGQGGGTEAFF
TGCGCCAGCAGCTCACCTGGACAGGGGGGAGGCACTGAAGCTTTCTTT
>14|NA|TRBV7-9|NA|TRBJ2-2
CASSRDMNTGELFF
TGTGCCAGCAGCCGGGACATGAACACCGGGGAGCTGTTTTTT
>14|once|TRBV19|NA|TRBJ2-7
CASSIGRESYEQYF
TGTGCCAGTAGTATAGGCAGGGAAAGCTACGAGCAGTACTTC
>14|NA|TRBV27|NA|TRBJ2-3
CASNAGRRTDTQYF
TGTGCCAGCAACGCAGGCCGGCGTACAGATACGCAGTATTTT
>17|NA|TRBV10-3|NA|TRBJ2-1
CAISESSGRRLYNEQFF
TGTGCCATCAGTGAGTCTTCGGGGCGAAGGTTATACAATGAGCAGTTCTTC
>11|NA|TRBV10-3|NA|TRBJ2-7
CATSSEGEQYF
TGTGCCACCTCCTCCGAGGGGGAGCAGTACTTC
>17|NA|TRBV28|TRBD2|TRBJ2-1
CASSGTSGRGSYNEQFF
TGTGCCAGCTCAGGGACTAGCGGGAGAGGGTCCTACAATGAGCAGTTCTTC
>15|NA|TRBV28|NA|TRBJ2-3
CASRVGPEVVYTQYF
TGTGCCAGCAGGGTCGGGCCCGAGGTGGTGTATACGCAGTATTTT
>15|NA|TRBV18|NA|TRBJ2-5
CASVRGLEAEETQYF
TGTGCCAGCGTGAGGGGCCTGGAAGCCGAAGAGACCCAGTACTTC
>16|few|TRBV18|TRBD1|TRBJ1-1
CASSLGGQGRNTEAFF
TGTGCCAGCTCGCTGGGGGGACAGGGGCGGAACACTGAAGCTTTCTTT
>19|NA|TRBV5-4|TRBD2|TRBJ2-1
CASSSTLGLAESSYNEQFF
TGTGCCAGCAGCTCCACATTAGGGCTAGCGGAAAGCTCCTACAATGAGCAGTTCTTC
>16|NA|TRBV9|TRBD1|TRBJ2-3
CASSGRMDRVADTQYF
TGTGCCAGCAGCGGGCGGATGGACAGGGTGGCAGATACGCAGTATTTT